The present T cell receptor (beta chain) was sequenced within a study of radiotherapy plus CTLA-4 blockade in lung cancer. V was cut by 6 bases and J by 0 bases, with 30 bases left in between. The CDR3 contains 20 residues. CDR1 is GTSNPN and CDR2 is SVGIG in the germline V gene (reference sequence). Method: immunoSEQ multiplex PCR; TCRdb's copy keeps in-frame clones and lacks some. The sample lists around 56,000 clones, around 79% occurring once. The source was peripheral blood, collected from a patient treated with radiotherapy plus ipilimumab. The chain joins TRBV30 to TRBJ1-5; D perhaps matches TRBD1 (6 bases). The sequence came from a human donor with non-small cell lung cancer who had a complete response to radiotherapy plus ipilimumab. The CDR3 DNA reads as TGTGCCTGCACCAACGGGCAGGGGATCTACCGGGCTGATAGCAATCAGCCCCAGCATTTT. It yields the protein CACTNGQGIYRADSNQPQHF.